What follows are 26 T cell receptor beta chains derived from one specimen sequenced in a study of blood T cell repertoires in COVID-19. The data were produced by immunoSEQ multiplex PCR, yet TCRdb's version contains in-frame clones alone and is incomplete. Of over 15,000 clones in the sample, 91% were seen once. The sequenced sample consisted of peripheral blood. The receptors stem from a human donor in a cohort sampled during active COVID-19.

V is TRBV30 and J is TRBJ1-1; 10 bases align to TRBD1. The germline V gene encodes CDR1 GTSNPN and CDR2 SVGIG (reference sequence). Trimming cost V 1 base and J 6 bases; bases outside gene matches: 2. The length of the CDR3 is 13 residues. The CDR3 loop reads CAWSGQGAPEAFF. In DNA form, the CDR3 reads TGTGCCTGGAGTGGACAGGGGGCCCCTGAAGCTTTCTTT.

The chain is built from TRBV29-1 and TRBJ2-7, with a tentative D call TRBD1 (5 bases). Trimming left V 4 bases short and J 3 bases short, with 7 bases between. This CDR3 comprises 11 residues. Germline CDR1 reads SQVTM; CDR2 reads ANQGSEA. CDR3 in DNA: TGCAGCGTTGGGGGCTTCTACGAGCAGTACTTC. As protein: CSVGGFYEQYF.

The chain joins TRBV18 to TRBJ2-7, with D perhaps matching TRBD2 (5 bases). Trimming took off 0 bases at V and 2 bases at J, with 5 bases between the two ends. Per germline, CDR1 KGHSH and CDR2 LQKENI. This CDR3 has 13 residues. CDR3 amino acids: CASSPPGAYEQYF. DNA for the CDR3: TGTGCCAGCTCACCACCCGGGGCCTACGAGCAGTACTTC.

The chain carries TRBV7-9 and TRBJ2-1; 10 nucleotides agree with TRBD2. CDR1 and CDR2 from the germline V gene are SEHNR and FQNEAQ (reference sequence). CDR3 size: 14 residues. CDR3 coding DNA: TGTGCAGCGGCGGCTAGCGGGAGCTACAATGAGCAGTTCTTC. Translation: CAAAASGSYNEQFF.

This clone was recorded once. V and J are TRBV20-1 and TRBJ2-7; the match to TRBD1 covers 10 bases. The CDR3 has 14 residues. Germline CDR1 reads DFQATT; CDR2 reads SNEGSKA (reference sequence). The V and J ends lost 3 bases and 5 bases, in that order; junction bases with no gene match: 7. CDR3 residues: CSASDSGTGDEQYF. The CDR3 DNA reads TGCAGTGCTAGTGATTCCGGGACAGGGGACGAGCAGTACTTC.

This clone was detected once. The rearrangement links TRBV2 to TRBJ1-2; TRBD1 is a possible D gene (6 bases). There are 13 residues in the CDR3. CDR1 and CDR2 from the germline V gene are SNHLY and FYNNEI. V dropped 8 bases and J dropped 4 bases, with 14 bases sitting between them. The CDR3 reads CASWKTGLYGYTF. CDR3 bases: TGTGCCAGCTGGAAGACAGGCCTCTATGGCTACACCTTC.

This chain connects TRBV30 to TRBJ1-2; TRBD1 aligns across 7 bases. There are 15 residues in the CDR3. V lost 1 base to trimming and J lost 2 bases; unmatched junction nucleotides: 7. Germline loops: CDR1 GTSNPN, CDR2 SVGIG (reference sequence). The CDR3 loop is CAWSAPGQANYGYTF. CDR3 coding DNA: TGTGCCTGGAGTGCCCCCGGACAGGCCAACTATGGCTACACCTTC. Combining the CDR3 with reference TRBV30 and TRBJ1-2 gives the whole variable domain SQTIHQWPATLVQPVGSPLSLECTVEGTSNPNLYWYRQAAGRGLQLLFYSVGIGQISSEVPQNLSASRPQDRQFILSSKKLLLSDSGFYLCAWSAPGQANYGYTFGSGTRLTVV.

The CDR3: CASSARTSGRSGELFF. CDR3 sequence (DNA): TGTGCCAGCAGCGCACGGACTAGCGGGAGATCCGGGGAGCTGTTTTTT. The chain combines TRBV5-4 with TRBJ2-2; 13 bases line up with TRBD2. The CDR3 totals 16 residues. The germline V gene has CDR1 SGHNT and CDR2 YYREEE (reference sequence). Trimming at V came to 4 bases and at J to 6 bases, leaving 6 bases not matched to a gene.

This chain joins TRBV5-1 and TRBJ2-7; D gene uncertain. The ends were cut back, 5 bases at V and 1 base at J, with 10 bases in the middle. CDR1 and CDR2 (germline): SGHRS, YFSETQ. This CDR3 contains 13 residues. For the CDR3, the DNA is TGCGCCAGCAGTATAGCTGCGTCCTACGAGCAGTACTTC. Protein product: CASSIAASYEQYF.

The V and J genes are TRBV7-9 and TRBJ2-5; D is possibly TRBD1 (6 bases). The CDR3 is 14 amino acids. Germline V gene data show CDR1 as SEHNR and CDR2 as FQNEAQ (reference sequence). The V end lost 5 bases, the J end lost 1 base, and 11 bases lay between the germline ends. CDR3: CASSSGQLQETQYF. The DNA of the CDR3 is TGTGCCAGCAGCAGTGGACAGCTCCAAGAGACCCAGTACTTC.

The chain uses TRBV2 and TRBJ2-1; D ambiguous. The V gene's germline CDR1 is SNHLY and CDR2 FYNNEI. This CDR3 is 13 amino acids long. The germline V and J ends were trimmed by 1 base and 6 bases, with 7 bases remaining between them. The chain's CDR3 is CASSEVGVNEQFF. DNA of the CDR3: TGTGCCAGCAGTGAAGTTGGAGTCAATGAGCAGTTCTTC.

The CDR3 nucleotides are TGTGCCAGCAGCCCTACCGCCGGGAGAGTATTTGCAGATACGCAGTATTTT. Translating it yields CASSPTAGRVFADTQYF. The V call is TRBV4-2, the J call TRBJ2-3; a weak D match, TRBD2 (6 bases). From germline, CDR1 is LGHNA and CDR2 YNFKEQ. This CDR3 has 17 residues. Trimming removed 4 bases at V and 4 bases at J, with 21 bases between.

The chain employs TRBV11-3 and TRBJ2-1, with D unresolved. Germline V gives CDR1 SGHNT, CDR2 YENEEA. The CDR3 consists of 13 residues. Trimming took off 3 bases at V and 4 bases at J, with 7 bases between the two ends. CDR3 in DNA: TGTGCCAGCAGCTTGAACAGATACAATGAGCAGTTCTTC. This encodes CASSLNRYNEQFF.

The chain has TRBV10-2 and TRBJ2-1; tentative D call: TRBD1 (6 bases). Trimming cost V 7 bases and J 8 bases, with 15 bases left between them. CDR3 length equals 13 residues. CDR1 is WSHSY and CDR2 is SAAADI in the germline V gene. CDR3 in amino acids: CASKSGDPYEQFF. CDR3 coding DNA: TGCGCCAGCAAGTCAGGGGACCCATATGAGCAGTTCTTC.

The chain couples TRBV4-1 to TRBJ1-1, with D tentatively TRBD1 (6 bases). V was shortened by 1 base and J by 4 bases, with 19 bases between the two germline ends. Germline V gene sequence: CDR1 MGHRA, CDR2 YSYEKL. The CDR3 totals 17 residues. The CDR3 DNA reads TGCGCCAGCAGCCAAGGCCCCAGGGGCGACGGGGTCACTGAAGCTTTCTTT. It translates to CASSQGPRGDGVTEAFF.

This sequence joins TRBV6-5 and TRBJ1-1, with D perhaps matching TRBD1 (5 bases). The germline V gene has CDR1 MNHEY and CDR2 SVGAGI. V lost 2 bases to trimming and J lost 0 bases, with 7 bases between them. This CDR3 contains 14 residues. In DNA, the CDR3 is TGTGCCAGCAGTTACCGGGGGGTGAACACTGAAGCTTTCTTT. Amino acid sequence: CASSYRGVNTEAFF.

The gene calls are TRBV10-2 and TRBJ2-5; the match to TRBD1 covers 7 bases. Trimming took 0 bases from V and 4 from J; bases not matched to a gene: 5. This CDR3 has 15 amino acids. CDR1 and CDR2 from the germline V gene are WSHSY and SAAADI. The CDR3 protein is CASSESRGITETQYF. For the CDR3, the DNA is TGCGCCAGCAGTGAGTCCAGGGGGATCACAGAGACCCAGTACTTC.

The J gene is TRBJ2-7, the V gene TRBV5-1, with a possible D match to TRBD2 (6 bases). V was trimmed by 2 bases and J by 6 bases, leaving 18 bases between them. CDR1 and CDR2 (germline): SGHRS, YFSETQ. This CDR3 region has 15 residues. The CDR3 sequence is CASSFEPRGGGEQYF. The CDR3 DNA follows: TGCGCCAGCAGCTTCGAACCTAGGGGAGGAGGCGAGCAGTACTTC.

The chain joins TRBV11-2 to TRBJ2-5; 12 bases are a match to TRBD2. CDR3 length equals 17 residues. Germline trimming cut 1 base from V and 5 bases from J; bases unmatched to any gene: 8. Germline lookup yields CDR1 SGHAT and CDR2 FQNNGV. CDR3 loop: CASSLVPSGGVFETQYF. CDR3 nucleotide sequence: TGTGCCAGCAGCTTAGTCCCTAGCGGGGGGGTCTTTGAGACCCAGTACTTC. Supplemented by reference TRBV11-2 and TRBJ2-5, the full variable domain reads EAGVAQSPRYKIIEKRQSVAFWCNPISGHATLYWYQQILGQGPKLLIQFQNNGVVDDSQLPKDRFSAERLKGVDSTLKIQPAKLEDSAVYLCASSLVPSGGVFETQYFGPGTRLLVL.

The chain couples TRBV10-1 to TRBJ2-1; possible D gene TRBD2, 5 bases. This CDR3 contains 13 residues. CDR1 and CDR2 (germline): WNHNN, SYGVQD (reference sequence). Trimming took 4 bases from V and 9 from J, leaving 13 bases between them. The chain's CDR3 is CASSGPNRGEQFF. The CDR3, as DNA: TGCGCCAGCAGTGGGCCAAATCGGGGTGAGCAGTTCTTC.

The genes are TRBV28 and TRBJ1-2, with D unresolved. The CDR3 covers 12 residues. CDR1 is MDHEN, CDR2 SYDVKM, per germline. V was pared by 8 bases and J by 4 bases, with 11 bases between. The CDR3 sequence: CASYGSLYGYTF. The CDR3 DNA reads as TGTGCCAGCTACGGGAGTCTCTATGGCTACACCTTC.

In this sample, this clone turned up once. This chain's CDR3 is CATSRAGSWLFF. CDR3 sequence (DNA): TGTGCCACCAGCAGGGCGGGGAGTTGGTTATTCTTC. This chain uses TRBV15 with TRBJ2-1; tentative D call: TRBD2 (6 bases). The germline CDR1 and CDR2 sequences are LNHNV and YYDKDF (reference sequence). The CDR3 runs 12 residues. Trimming removed 3 bases at V and 16 bases at J, with 16 bases between. Drawing the rest from reference TRBV15 and TRBJ2-1, the complete variable domain is DAMVIQNPRYQVTQFGKPVTLSCSQTLNHNVMYWYQQKSSQAPKLLFHYYDKDFNNEADTPDNFQSRRPNTSFCFLDIRSPGLGDTAMYLCATSRAGSWLFFGPGTRLTVL.

This clone was found once. The chain employs TRBV5-6 and TRBJ2-7, with 9 bases fitting TRBD1. The CDR3 extends over 16 amino acids. Germline lookup yields CDR1 SGHDT and CDR2 YYEEEE. V gave up 4 bases and J gave up 3 bases; unmatched junction bases: 11. The CDR3 region has the DNA TGTGCCAGCAGCACAAGAAACAGGGGGCTCCACTACGAGCAGTACTTC. Translating gives CASSTRNRGLHYEQYF.

The chain joins TRBV14 to TRBJ1-2; tentative D call: TRBD1 (6 bases). Germline values: CDR1 SGHDN, CDR2 FVKESK. Trimming took off 0 bases at V and 2 bases at J, with 13 bases between the two ends. The CDR3 contains 16 residues. In nucleotides, the CDR3 is TGTGCCAGCAGCCAAGATTACGGGGGGCGCAACTATGGCTACACCTTC. This sequence encodes CASSQDYGGRNYGYTF.

As to this clone: The junction does not match germline at one end; this may be a read error. This chain connects TRBV7-7 to TRBJ2-2, with 9 bases lining up with TRBD1. The CDR3 spans 15 residues. CDR1 is SSHAT, CDR2 FNYEAQ, per germline (reference sequence). The CDR3 loop reads CASSRGQGNTGELFF. Here the CDR3 DNA reads TGTGCTAGCAGCAGGGGACAGGGGAACACCGGGGAGCTGTTTTTT.

This chain connects TRBV19 to TRBJ1-2, with unresolved D. Looked up from germline, CDR1 is LNHDA and CDR2 is SQIVND (reference sequence). Deletions cut 3 bases from V and 4 bases from J, with 9 bases between. This CDR3 is built from 13 residues. CDR3 coding DNA: TGTGCCAGTAGTATTAAATTAGCCTATGGCTACACCTTC. Translation gives CASSIKLAYGYTF.